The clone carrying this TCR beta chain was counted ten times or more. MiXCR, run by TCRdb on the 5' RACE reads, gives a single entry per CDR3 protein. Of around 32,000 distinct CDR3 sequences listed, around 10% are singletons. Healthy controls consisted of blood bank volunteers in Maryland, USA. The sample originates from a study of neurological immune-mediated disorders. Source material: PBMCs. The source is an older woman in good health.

CDR3 loop: CSARATGQGNQPQHF. In nucleotides, the CDR3 is TGCAGTGCTAGAGCCACGGGACAGGGGAATCAGCCCCAGCATTTT. This sequence joins TRBV20-1 and TRBJ1-5, with 10 bases matching TRBD1. This CDR3 is 15 amino acids long. Unmatched junction bases numbered 4, after V lost 1 base and J lost 4 bases. The germline gives CDR1 DFQATT, CDR2 SNEGSKA (reference sequence).